Below, 27 T cell receptor beta chains from the same sample are listed, as sequenced in a study of T-cell memory formation after mild COVID-19. Using its own MiXCR run on the 5' RACE reads, TCRdb lists one record per CDR3 protein. The data hold about 410,000 distinct CDR3 sequences, with around 22% observed a single time. What was sequenced was PBMCs or a T cell subset sorted from them (not recorded which). These receptors all stem from an adult woman who had mild COVID-19 (a few samples of this study predate the infection). Cell type and time point are not known.

The genes are TRBV4-2 and TRBJ2-1, with TRBD2 matching 11 bases. With V trimmed by 4 bases and J by 5 bases, 10 bases remained unmatched. This CDR3 has 17 residues. Per the germline V gene, CDR1 is LGHNA and CDR2 is YNFKEQ. CDR3 region: CASSRTIAGGADNEQFF. The CDR3 DNA is TGTGCCAGCAGCCGGACGATAGCGGGGGGGGCCGACAATGAGCAGTTCTTC.

The V call is TRBV9, the J call TRBJ2-1; D is possibly TRBD1 (6 bases). Germline V gene lookup returns CDR1 SGDLS and CDR2 YYNGEE. Trimming took 5 bases from V and 0 from J, leaving 9 bases between them. The CDR3 totals 14 residues. Here the CDR3 DNA reads TGTGCCAGCAGAGGGACAAACTCCTACAATGAGCAGTTCTTC. Amino acid sequence: CASRGTNSYNEQFF.

This clonotype was counted between two and nine times. The V and J genes are TRBV14 and TRBJ1-1; D is unclear. In germline, CDR1 is SGHDN, CDR2 FVKESK. The CDR3 consists of 16 residues. V was cut by 4 bases and J by 0 bases, with 15 bases left in between. The CDR3 region has the DNA TGTGCCAGCAGCCCGGGTTGGGGAATGGTGAACACTGAAGCTTTCTTT. Translation gives CASSPGWGMVNTEAFF. Supplemented by reference TRBV14 and TRBJ1-1, the full variable domain reads EAGVTQFPSHSVIEKGQTVTLRCDPISGHDNLYWYRRVMGKEIKFLLHFVKESKQDESGMPNNRFLAERTGGTYSTLKVQPAELEDSGVYFCASSPGWGMVNTEAFFGQGTRLTVV.

The chain is built from TRBV29-1 and TRBJ2-5, with D possibly being TRBD1 (6 bases). The germline gives CDR1 SQVTM, CDR2 ANQGSEA. Trimming cost V 7 bases and J 4 bases, with 19 bases left between them. The CDR3 has 14 residues. The CDR3 DNA sequence: TGCAGCGCAAATCAGGGGATTGGAGGAGAGACCCAGTACTTC. It translates to CSANQGIGGETQYF.

In this sample, this clonotype turned up a few times. The chain uses TRBV28 and TRBJ2-7, with D perhaps TRBD2 (6 bases). CDR1 MDHEN and CDR2 SYDVKM come from the germline V gene. V gave up 2 bases and J gave up 3 bases, with 11 bases separating them. The CDR3 runs to 14 residues. CDR3 bases: TGTGCCAGCAGTTTAAAGGAGGGCAGCTACGAGCAGTACTTC. Its translation: CASSLKEGSYEQYF.

V gene TRBV20-1 combines with J gene TRBJ2-1, with 14 positions matching TRBD2. The CDR3 is 15 residues long. J was trimmed by 9 bases and V by 5 bases; bases with no gene match: 9. CDR1 and CDR2 from the germline V gene are DFQATT and SNEGSKA (reference sequence). CDR3 protein: CSALPTSGRVGEQFF. In DNA, the CDR3 is TGCAGTGCTTTGCCGACTAGCGGGAGGGTCGGTGAGCAGTTCTTC.

This clonotype was seen a few times. The chain uses TRBV7-3 and TRBJ2-5; a weak D match, TRBD2 (5 bases). The CDR3 length is 15 residues. With 2 bases removed from V and 4 bases from J, the gap between germline ends came to 14 bases. Germline V lookup: CDR1 SGHTA, CDR2 FQGTGA. The CDR3: CASSLRGGRGETQYF. DNA for the CDR3: TGTGCCAGCAGCTTACGAGGCGGTCGGGGAGAGACCCAGTACTTC.

This clonotype was counted only a few times. The rearrangement links TRBV4-1 to TRBJ1-3; 7 nucleotides agree with TRBD1. Germline CDR1 is MGHRA and CDR2 is YSYEKL. The length of the CDR3 is 15 residues. V trimming: 1 base; J trimming: 7 bases; junction bases outside the gene matches: 7. This CDR3 reads CASSQAATGRNTIYF. The CDR3 DNA reads as TGCGCCAGCAGCCAAGCGGCGACAGGGAGGAACACCATATATTTT.

This clonotype was found a few times. The chain carries TRBV3-1 and TRBJ1-1; D remains ambiguous. The CDR3 is 13 amino acids. CDR1 is LGHDT and CDR2 is YNNKEL in the germline V gene (reference sequence). V shed 0 bases and J shed 4 bases, with 6 bases lying between them. CDR3 bases: TGTGCCAGCAGCCAAGATTCCCCCACTGAAGCTTTCTTT. Its translation: CASSQDSPTEAFF.

This clonotype has a count of ten or more. V and J are TRBV5-1 and TRBJ1-1, with D possibly TRBD1 on 5 matching bases. CDR3 length: 14 amino acids. Trimming removed 4 bases at V and 0 bases at J, with 10 bases between. Germline V lookup: CDR1 SGHRS, CDR2 YFSETQ. CDR3 nucleotides: TGCGCCAGCAGCAGCGGGACCCTGAACACTGAAGCTTTCTTT. Protein sequence: CASSSGTLNTEAFF.

The V gene is TRBV7-9, the J gene TRBJ2-7; TRBD2 agrees at 12 bases. From germline, CDR1 is SEHNR and CDR2 FQNEAQ (reference sequence). This CDR3 contains 16 residues. V trimming: 5 bases; J trimming: 6 bases; junction bases outside the gene matches: 11. As DNA, the CDR3 is TGTGCCAGCAGCGGGGGACTAGCGGGCGACCGCGGCGAGCAGTACTTC. Protein product: CASSGGLAGDRGEQYF.

There are a few counts of this clonotype. The chain combines TRBV6-1 with TRBJ2-7; 7 bases fit TRBD1. Per germline, CDR1 MNHNS and CDR2 SASEGT. V was pared by 2 bases and J by 0 bases, with 4 bases of the junction left unmatched. The CDR3 extends over 15 amino acids. CDR3 sequence: CASSEWAGGSYEQYF. Here the CDR3 DNA reads TGTGCCAGCAGTGAATGGGCAGGGGGCTCCTACGAGCAGTACTTC.

V and J are TRBV6-5 and TRBJ2-1, with 8 bases identical to TRBD2. CDR3 length: 15 residues. The germline gives CDR1 MNHEY, CDR2 SVGAGI. The V gene end was trimmed by 0 bases and the J gene end by 8 bases; junction bases not matched to a gene: 6. Here the CDR3 reads CASSYSEREMDEQFF. CDR3 coding DNA: TGTGCCAGCAGTTACTCGGAGCGGGAGATGGATGAGCAGTTCTTC.

This clonotype was observed at least ten times. The V and J genes are TRBV7-9 and TRBJ2-7, with a weak D call TRBD2 (6 bases). Germline V gene sequence: CDR1 SEHNR, CDR2 FQNEAQ (reference sequence). This CDR3 contains 14 residues. V shed 5 bases and J shed 4 bases, with 15 bases lying between them. CDR3 sequence: CASSPTGGMYEQYF. CDR3 bases: TGTGCCAGCAGCCCAACTGGCGGGATGTACGAGCAGTACTTC. The full variable domain, rest sourced from reference TRBV7-9 and TRBJ2-7, is DTGVSQNPRHKITKRGQNVTFRCDPISEHNRLYWYRQTLGQGPEFLTYFQNEAQLEKSRLLSDRFSAERPKGSFSTLEIQRTEQGDSAMYLCASSPTGGMYEQYFGPGTRLTVT.

V and J are TRBV7-8 and TRBJ2-1; weak D call: TRBD1 (6 bases). Trimming took off 2 bases at V and 10 bases at J, with 9 bases between the two ends. The CDR3 runs to 12 residues. Germline loops: CDR1 SGHVS, CDR2 FQNEAQ. CDR3 nucleotide sequence: TGTGCCAGCAGCTTATTAGACAGGGAGCAGTTCTTC. Its translation: CASSLLDREQFF.

V gene TRBV15 combines with J gene TRBJ1-2, with 10 bases aligning to TRBD1. With V trimmed by 6 bases and J by 8 bases, 9 bases remained unmatched. CDR1 and CDR2 (germline): LNHNV, YYDKDF (reference sequence). This CDR3 is 14 amino acids long. CDR3 amino acids: CATRDRGQRRGYTF. CDR3 nucleotides: TGTGCCACCAGAGACAGGGGGCAACGGAGAGGCTACACCTTC.

The rearrangement joins TRBV12-3 or TRBV12-4 to TRBJ2-7; 10 bases are a match to TRBD2. J was trimmed by 5 bases and V by 2 bases; bases with no gene match: 3. This CDR3 has 14 amino acids. This CDR3 reads CASSLSSGRNEQYF. CDR3 coding DNA: TGTGCCAGCAGTTTATCTAGCGGGAGAAACGAGCAGTACTTC.

In its sample, this clonotype was seen many times. The chain recombines TRBV20-1 with TRBJ1-6, with a tentative D call TRBD1 (6 bases). V was shortened by 0 bases and J by 7 bases, with 22 bases between the two germline ends. CDR3 length equals 18 residues. In germline, CDR1 is DFQATT, CDR2 SNEGSKA (reference sequence). The CDR3 DNA reads TGCAGTGCTAGAGATATCAGGGTAGGGGGGATACCCAATTCACCCCTCCACTTT. The encoded protein is CSARDIRVGGIPNSPLHF.

The gene calls are TRBV7-7 and TRBJ2-5; TRBD2 matches 9 bases. The CDR3 sequence is 17 residues long. Germline-derived CDR1 and CDR2 are SSHAT and FNYEAQ (reference sequence). Trimming removed 3 bases from V and 4 bases from J; junction bases left unmatched: 12. CDR3 loop: CASSLTSGGTIAETQYF. DNA for the CDR3: TGTGCCAGCAGCTTGACTAGCGGTGGGACAATAGCAGAGACCCAGTACTTC.

The V call is TRBV18, the J call TRBJ2-2, with D perhaps TRBD2 (6 bases). The germline gives CDR1 KGHSH, CDR2 LQKENI. Trimming cost V 3 bases and J 1 base, with 9 bases left between them. The CDR3 is made up of 15 amino acids. CDR3 nucleotides: TGTGCCAGCTCACCGGGGACTCAGAACACCGGGGAGCTGTTTTTT. Translation gives CASSPGTQNTGELFF.

The chain is built from TRBV6-5 and TRBJ2-7; 9 bases match TRBD1. V trimming: 3 bases; J trimming: 2 bases; junction bases outside the gene matches: 8. The CDR3 extends over 16 amino acids. Germline lookup yields CDR1 MNHEY and CDR2 SVGAGI. For the CDR3, the DNA is TGTGCCAGCAGTTATAGCCGGGACAGGGCTACCTACGAGCAGTACTTC. This gives the protein CASSYSRDRATYEQYF.

This chain uses TRBV29-1 with TRBJ2-5; D ambiguous. The germline V gene encodes CDR1 SQVTM and CDR2 ANQGSEA. V was clipped by 3 bases and J by 1 base, with 6 bases between them. This CDR3 is built from 12 residues. CDR3 protein: CSVDPVQETQYF. CDR3 nucleotides: TGCAGCGTTGATCCAGTCCAAGAGACCCAGTACTTC.

This clonotype turned up a few times. The chain recombines TRBV7-2 with TRBJ2-3; no firm D call. The ends were cut back, 1 base at V and 1 base at J, with 12 bases in the middle. The CDR3 length is 16 residues. CDR1 is SGHTA, CDR2 FQGNSA, per germline. The DNA for the CDR3 is TGTGCCAGCAGCTTAGTTCCCCGCGGCGGCACAGATACGCAGTATTTT. This sequence encodes CASSLVPRGGTDTQYF.

This chain joins TRBV7-6 and TRBJ2-1, with D perhaps TRBD1 or TRBD2 (6 bases each). CDR1 SGHVS and CDR2 FNYEAQ come from the germline V gene. CDR3 length: 15 residues. The V end was cut by 1 base, the J end by 7 bases, with 14 bases between. Written as DNA, the CDR3 is TGTGCCAGCAGCTTAGGGGCAGGGGCGGGAAATGAGCAGTTCTTC. It encodes CASSLGAGAGNEQFF.

This clonotype occurred a few times. CDR3 region: CATSDHGTSGRSYEQFF. The CDR3 DNA sequence: TGTGCCACCAGTGACCATGGGACTAGCGGGAGAAGCTATGAGCAGTTCTTC. This chain uses TRBV24-1 with TRBJ2-1; 14 bases fit TRBD2. Germline CDR1 KGHDR, CDR2 SFDVKD. The CDR3 runs to 17 residues. Trimming at V came to 4 bases and at J to 8 bases, leaving 9 bases not matched to a gene.

The V gene is TRBV14, the J gene TRBJ2-3; D is unclear. With 3 bases removed from V and 2 bases from J, the gap between germline ends came to 12 bases. This CDR3 contains 15 residues. Germline V lookup: CDR1 SGHDN, CDR2 FVKESK. The CDR3 region has the DNA TGTGCCAGCAGCCATGGTCCCTTCACCACAGATACGCAGTATTTT. Translated, it gives CASSHGPFTTDTQYF.

V is TRBV12-3 or TRBV12-4 and J is TRBJ1-2; TRBD1 is a possible D gene (6 bases). Trimming took 6 bases from V and 5 from J, leaving 10 bases between them. The CDR3 is made up of 12 amino acids. This CDR3 reads CASSRTAYGYTF. CDR3 sequence (DNA): TGTGCCAGCAGCCGGACAGCGTATGGCTACACCTTC.